The 31 T cell receptor beta chains given below trace back to one sample, sequenced in a study of cytomegalovirus exposure and HLA in healthy donors. Method: immunoSEQ multiplex PCR; TCRdb's copy keeps in-frame clones and lacks some. The sample includes about 360,000 clones, 86% of them seen just once. The specimen was PBMCs. The receptors here all came from a woman under 30 in good health and CMV-seronegative.

The chain joins TRBV2 to TRBJ2-5; TRBD2 matches at 15 bases. CDR3 length equals 16 residues. The germline V gene has CDR1 SNHLY and CDR2 FYNNEI. Losses at the gene ends were 7 bases for V and 1 base for J; bases not matched to a gene: 4. This CDR3 reads CASKAGLAGGQETQYF. The CDR3 DNA reads TGTGCCAGCAAGGCGGGACTAGCGGGGGGCCAAGAGACCCAGTACTTC.

This clone has only one observation. The chain links TRBV5-4 to TRBJ2-3, with 7 bases that match TRBD2. J gave up 5 bases and V 5 bases, and 8 bases lay outside the gene matches. The CDR3 extends over 14 amino acids. Per germline, CDR1 SGHNT and CDR2 YYREEE (reference sequence). The CDR3 sequence is CASREGGPGDTQYF. Written as DNA, the CDR3 is TGTGCCAGCAGGGAGGGAGGGCCCGGAGATACGCAGTATTTT. The full variable domain, completed using reference TRBV5-4 and TRBJ2-3, is ETGVTQSPTHLIKTRGQQVTLRCSSQSGHNTVSWYQQALGQGPQFIFQYYREEENGRGNFPPRFSGLQFPNYSSELNVNALELDDSALYLCASREGGPGDTQYFGPGTRLTVL.

A few counts support this clone. The V call is TRBV19, the J call TRBJ2-7; D gene uncertain. Germline V gene sequence: CDR1 LNHDA, CDR2 SQIVND (reference sequence). The V end was cut by 5 bases, the J end by 0 bases, with 8 bases between. The CDR3 covers 13 residues. The CDR3 loop is CASSPGDSYEQYF. The CDR3 DNA sequence: TGTGCCAGTAGTCCAGGTGACTCCTACGAGCAGTACTTC.

V gene TRBV10-2 combines with J gene TRBJ2-7, with 10 positions matching TRBD1. The germline V gene has CDR1 WSHSY and CDR2 SAAADI. This CDR3 contains 13 residues. The J segment lost 6 bases and the V segment lost 5 bases, leaving 4 bases of the junction unmatched. The CDR3 is CASSRDRGGEQYF. The CDR3 DNA reads as TGCGCCAGCAGTAGGGACAGGGGAGGCGAGCAGTACTTC.

The gene calls are TRBV2 and TRBJ2-1; TRBD2 matches 10 bases. The length of the CDR3 is 15 residues. The V gene's germline CDR1 is SNHLY and CDR2 FYNNEI. The ends lost 7 bases at V and 7 bases at J; junction bases unmatched: 10. CDR3 sequence (DNA): TGTGCCAGCAAGGTGTCTAGCGGGAGAGGGAATGAGCAGTTCTTC. It is translated as CASKVSSGRGNEQFF.

The rearrangement uses TRBV5-1 and TRBJ2-1; tentative D call: TRBD1 (6 bases). This CDR3 is built from 15 residues. V shed 4 bases and J shed 5 bases, with 16 bases lying between them. Germline V gene data show CDR1 as SGHRS and CDR2 as YFSETQ. This CDR3 reads CASSATTGRNNEQFF. The CDR3 nucleotides read TGCGCCAGCAGCGCGACGACAGGAAGGAACAATGAGCAGTTCTTC.

In DNA form, the CDR3 reads TGTGCCAGCAGTGAGTCTAGCGGGAACAATGAGCAGTTCTTC. Translating it yields CASSESSGNNEQFF. This chain links TRBV2 with TRBJ2-1; TRBD2 agrees at 9 bases. Losses at the gene ends were 3 bases for V and 5 bases for J; bases not matched to a gene: 2. Germline assignment: CDR1 SNHLY and CDR2 FYNNEI. CDR3 size: 14 residues.

The V gene is TRBV6-6, the J gene TRBJ1-2; 8 bases are a match to TRBD1. Looked up from germline, CDR1 is MNHNY and CDR2 is SVGAGI (reference sequence). The ends lost 2 bases at V and 0 bases at J; junction bases unmatched: 2. This CDR3 is built from 15 residues. The CDR3 DNA follows: TGTGCCAGCAGTTACCGGACAGGGACTAACTATGGCTACACCTTC. Its translation: CASSYRTGTNYGYTF.

This rearrangement joins TRBV2 to TRBJ2-1; tentative D call: TRBD2 (6 bases). The V gene lost 8 bases and the J gene lost 5 bases, with 19 bases spanning the gap. This CDR3 comprises 15 residues. Germline loops: CDR1 SNHLY, CDR2 FYNNEI. This CDR3 is CASGGGTPSHNEQFF. DNA of the CDR3: TGTGCCAGCGGCGGAGGGACTCCCTCTCACAATGAGCAGTTCTTC. Together with reference TRBV2 and TRBJ2-1, the CDR3 gives the full variable domain: EPEVTQTPSHQVTQMGQEVILRCVPISNHLYFYWYRQILGQKVEFLVSFYNNEISEKSEIFDDQFSVERPDGSNFTLKIRSTKLEDSAMYFCASGGGTPSHNEQFFGPGTRLTVL.

The table lists this clone with many counts. This chain connects TRBV27 to TRBJ1-2; TRBD1 agrees at 7 bases. The germline V gene encodes CDR1 MNHEY and CDR2 SMNVEV (reference sequence). V lost 5 bases, J lost 8 bases, and 14 bases stayed unmatched. This CDR3 spans 15 amino acids. Written as DNA, the CDR3 is TGTGCCAGCAGTATTTCTCAGGGGGGATCAAGGGGCTACACCTTC. This encodes CASSISQGGSRGYTF.

Written as DNA, the CDR3 is TGTGCCTGGAACAAAGCAGGGAAAGGTGGCTACACCTTC. It specifies CAWNKAGKGGYTF. The chain links TRBV30 to TRBJ1-2, with D perhaps TRBD1 (5 bases). CDR3 size: 13 residues. CDR1 and CDR2 (germline): GTSNPN, SVGIG (reference sequence). Trimming stripped 4 bases from V and 7 bases from J, with 16 bases between.

The J gene is TRBJ2-7, the V gene TRBV6-5; 8 bases line up with TRBD1. The CDR3 runs 14 residues. In germline, CDR1 is MNHEY, CDR2 SVGAGI. V lost 6 bases and J lost 3; bases outside the gene matches: 7. CDR3: CASSLDREIYEQYF. CDR3 nucleotides: TGTGCCAGCAGCCTGGACAGGGAAATCTACGAGCAGTACTTC.

This chain connects TRBV25-1 to TRBJ2-1; D is possibly TRBD2 (6 bases). The V gene lost 4 bases and the J gene lost 4 bases, with 11 bases spanning the gap. The CDR3 totals 14 residues. CDR1 is MGHDK and CDR2 is SYGVNS in the germline V gene. CDR3 amino acids: CASSAEGRYNEQFF. The CDR3 DNA follows: TGTGCCAGCAGTGCGGAGGGGAGATACAATGAGCAGTTCTTC.

The table lists this clone with a count of one. This chain uses TRBV25-1 with TRBJ1-1; TRBD1 might be the D (6 bases). V gave up 4 bases and J gave up 5 bases, with 20 bases separating them. Germline lookup yields CDR1 MGHDK and CDR2 SYGVNS. The CDR3 sequence is 16 residues long. The DNA for the CDR3 is TGTGCCAGCAGTGGCCCGAGGGGGGGAGGGGGAACTGAAGCTTTCTTT. Translating gives CASSGPRGGGGTEAFF.

This chain uses TRBV18 with TRBJ1-3; no clear D gene. Germline lookup yields CDR1 KGHSH and CDR2 LQKENI. V lost 2 bases and J 0 bases, leaving 8 bases between the germline ends. The CDR3 runs to 15 residues. This CDR3 is CASSPEEGSGNTIYF. The CDR3 DNA follows: TGTGCCAGCTCACCAGAGGAAGGCTCTGGAAACACCATATATTTT.

The rearrangement links TRBV6-6 to TRBJ1-5; D is undetermined. V was pared by 5 bases and J by 4 bases, with 15 bases between. The CDR3 is 15 amino acids. Germline-derived CDR1 and CDR2 are MNHNY and SVGAGI (reference sequence). The CDR3 sequence: CASSPTGGKNQPQHF. Written as DNA, the CDR3 is TGTGCCAGCAGTCCAACTGGAGGGAAAAATCAGCCCCAGCATTTT.

The CDR3 loop is CASSLYQGYGYTF. In nucleotides, the CDR3 is TGTGCCAGCAGTTTATACCAGGGTTATGGCTACACCTTC. This chain links TRBV28 with TRBJ1-2; possible D gene TRBD1, 5 bases. The CDR3 consists of 13 residues. Germline CDR1 and CDR2: MDHEN and SYDVKM. The germline V and J ends were trimmed by 1 base and 5 bases, with 8 bases remaining between them.

The rearrangement links TRBV6-5 to TRBJ2-1; tentatively, D is TRBD2 (6 bases). Germline assignment: CDR1 MNHEY and CDR2 SVGAGI. The V gene lost 2 bases and the J gene lost 7 bases, with 15 bases spanning the gap. This CDR3 contains 15 residues. CDR3 DNA sequence: TGTGCCAGCAGTTACAATCCTCGGGCGGGGAATGAGCAGTTCTTC. Translated: CASSYNPRAGNEQFF.

This clone appeared a single time. The V call is TRBV2, the J call TRBJ1-5; D is uncertain. The CDR3 covers 15 residues. CDR1 is SNHLY and CDR2 is FYNNEI in the germline V gene. V lost 2 bases to trimming and J lost 0 bases, with 8 bases between them. The CDR3 DNA is TGTGCCAGCAGTGAATTTCCGTATAGCAATCAGCCCCAGCATTTT. Translation gives CASSEFPYSNQPQHF.

The rearrangement uses TRBV27 and TRBJ2-3, with 10 bases fitting TRBD2. This CDR3 is 15 amino acids long. The ends lost 2 bases at V and 4 bases at J; junction bases unmatched: 3. CDR1 and CDR2 (germline): MNHEY, SMNVEV (reference sequence). The CDR3 DNA reads as TGTGCCAGCAGTTTAAGCGGGAGGGGTGCAGATACGCAGTATTTT. Translated, it gives CASSLSGRGADTQYF.

The rearrangement joins TRBV7-3 to TRBJ2-2, with 14 bases that match TRBD2. The V gene end was trimmed by 5 bases and the J gene end by 6 bases; junction bases not matched to a gene: 5. This CDR3 has 16 residues. Germline V gene data show CDR1 as SGHTA and CDR2 as FQGTGA. This CDR3 is CASSKGTSGSSGELFF. Here the CDR3 DNA reads TGTGCCAGCAGCAAAGGGACTAGCGGGAGCTCCGGGGAGCTGTTTTTT.

The CDR3 coding sequence is TGCAGCGTTGATGGGGACAGGGGATCACATGGCTACACCTTC. Amino acid sequence: CSVDGDRGSHGYTF. The chain couples TRBV29-1 to TRBJ1-2, with 10 bases identical to TRBD1. This CDR3 has 14 residues. Germline trimming cut 3 bases from V and 6 bases from J; bases unmatched to any gene: 7. Germline CDR1 is SQVTM and CDR2 is ANQGSEA.

The rearrangement links TRBV4-2 to TRBJ2-3; D may be TRBD2 (5 bases). The V end lost 0 bases, the J end lost 2 bases, and 9 bases lay between the germline ends. The CDR3 extends over 15 amino acids. The germline V gene encodes CDR1 LGHNA and CDR2 YNFKEQ. The CDR3 loop reads CASSQDGGNTDTQYF. The CDR3 nucleotides are TGTGCCAGCAGCCAAGATGGAGGTAACACAGATACGCAGTATTTT.

This chain connects TRBV6-6 to TRBJ2-7; a possible D gene is TRBD2 (5 bases). Deletions cut 7 bases from V and 3 bases from J, with 16 bases between. The CDR3 covers 14 residues. In germline, CDR1 is MNHNY, CDR2 SVGAGI (reference sequence). The CDR3 loop is CASTYGRGFYEQYF. The CDR3 coding sequence is TGTGCCAGCACCTACGGACGGGGATTCTACGAGCAGTACTTC.

J is TRBJ2-1 and V is TRBV7-8, with 10 bases identical to TRBD2. CDR1 is SGHVS and CDR2 is FQNEAQ in the germline V gene. V trimming: 3 bases; J trimming: 6 bases; junction bases outside the gene matches: 5. The length of the CDR3 is 15 residues. The CDR3 reads CASSFRTSGANEQFF. The CDR3 DNA is TGTGCCAGCAGCTTCCGGACTAGCGGAGCCAATGAGCAGTTCTTC.

The rearrangement uses TRBV2 and TRBJ1-6; D perhaps matches TRBD1 (5 bases). The CDR3 spans 13 residues. Germline CDR1 SNHLY, CDR2 FYNNEI. Trimming stripped 6 bases from V and 10 bases from J, with 13 bases between. CDR3 residues: CASRQAAGSPLHF. The CDR3 coding sequence is TGTGCCAGCAGACAGGCGGCGGGGTCACCCCTCCACTTT.

The gene calls are TRBV19 and TRBJ2-1; 9 bases are shared with TRBD2. The CDR3 sequence is 16 residues long. J gave up 8 bases and V 7 bases, and 15 bases lay outside the gene matches. The V gene's germline CDR1 is LNHDA and CDR2 SQIVND (reference sequence). The CDR3 here is CASTPMPLAGSHEQFF. The CDR3 bases are TGTGCCAGTACCCCCATGCCCCTAGCGGGGTCCCATGAGCAGTTCTTC.

The V gene is TRBV4-1, the J gene TRBJ2-3, with D maybe TRBD2 (6 bases). Per the germline V gene, CDR1 is MGHRA and CDR2 is YSYEKL. V was cut by 0 bases and J by 6 bases, with 7 bases left in between. The CDR3 covers 13 residues. As DNA, the CDR3 is TGCGCCAGCAGCCAAGAGGGACTCGATACGCAGTATTTT. Protein product: CASSQEGLDTQYF.

V and J are TRBV6-5 and TRBJ2-1, with TRBD1 identical over 7 bases. Looked up from germline, CDR1 is MNHEY and CDR2 is SVGAGI. V was clipped by 5 bases and J by 7 bases; unmatched bases: 5. CDR3 length: 13 residues. The CDR3, as DNA: TGTGCCAGCAGTCTAGACAGGGCAAATGAGCAGTTCTTC. Its translation is CASSLDRANEQFF.

The gene calls are TRBV2 and TRBJ2-1; perhaps TRBD1 as D (5 bases). CDR1 and CDR2 from the germline V gene are SNHLY and FYNNEI. The CDR3 has 14 amino acids. Trimming stripped 6 bases from V and 5 bases from J, with 14 bases between. CDR3 sequence (DNA): TGTGCCAGCAGGGCAGGGCATGGTGACAATGAGCAGTTCTTC. Its protein is CASRAGHGDNEQFF.

The chain links TRBV6-1 to TRBJ1-3, with 10 bases aligning to TRBD1. J lost 5 bases, V lost 3 bases, and 7 bases had no gene match. CDR3 length equals 16 residues. Germline lookup yields CDR1 MNHNS and CDR2 SASEGT. The CDR3 spells CASSEAGQGLRNTIYF. CDR3 sequence (DNA): TGTGCCAGCAGTGAGGCGGGACAGGGGTTAAGAAACACCATATATTTT.